This TCR beta chain was sequenced during a study of cytomegalovirus exposure and HLA in healthy donors. Study-level background: The roughly 100 million unique TCR beta sequences, from 150 million to 200 million T cells, were found by an earlier analysis. Study-level findings and limits: Excluded were some V segments that proved indistinguishable, including TRBV6-2 and TRBV6-3. TCR beta V- and J-gene trimming was later associated with a missense DCLRE1C variant. Reports credit the classifier with highly specific, highly sensitive diagnosis of cytomegalovirus status.

The CDR3 extends over 18 amino acids. V shed 0 bases, J shed 9 bases, and the junction held 16 bases outside the gene matches. In germline, CDR1 is SGHRS, CDR2 YFSETQ. The PCR had 60 Vbeta and 13 Jbeta primers. Assay used: immunoSEQ multiplex PCR; TCRdb lists only in-frame clones, some missing. The sample lists some 76,000 clones; 65% to 85% were seen once. Note on this clone: Its antigen remains unknown.

Sequences were obtained from PBMCs. J is TRBJ2-1 and V is TRBV5-1; 9 bases fit TRBD2. This receptor was obtained from a man aged 55 to 70 in good health and CMV-seropositive. CDR3 in amino acids: CASSLAGLASGIRGEQFF. The CDR3 DNA is TGCGCCAGCAGCTTGGCCGGGTTGGCTAGCGGGATTAGGGGTGAGCAGTTCTTC.